A single sample gave rise to the 30 T cell receptor beta chains below, sequenced in a study of graft-versus-host responses after intestinal transplantation. No antigen has been identified for these receptors. Only in-frame clones appear in the TCRdb table, and some are missing; sequencing was by immunoSEQ multiplex PCR. The sample lists fewer than 120,000 clones; around 93% were seen once. The source material was unstimulated CD8+ T cells sorted from spleen or lymph node cells, sampled before intestinal transplant. The receptors derive from a human donor who received an intestinal transplant.

This chain connects TRBV19 to TRBJ2-3; 8 positions match TRBD1. CDR3 length: 15 amino acids. In germline, CDR1 is LNHDA, CDR2 SQIVND (reference sequence). V dropped 3 bases and J dropped 6; count of bases not matched to a gene: 8. In DNA form, the CDR3 reads TGTGCCAGTAGTATGCAGGACAGGGCCTGGGATACGCAGTATTTT. Its translation is CASSMQDRAWDTQYF.

V is TRBV5-1 and J is TRBJ2-1, with D possibly TRBD2 on 7 matching bases. With 0 bases removed from V and 12 bases from J, the gap between germline ends came to 22 bases. CDR3 length equals 16 residues. CDR1 is SGHRS and CDR2 is YFSETQ in the germline V gene. CDR3 DNA: TGCGCCAGCAGCTTGGAATGGGGGGGGGCGTTATATCCGCAGTTCTTC. Protein product: CASSLEWGGALYPQFF.

This clone showed up just once. The chain is built from TRBV7-3 and TRBJ2-1; D is unresolved. Trimming stripped 1 base from V and 9 bases from J, with 7 bases between. Germline CDR1 is SGHTA and CDR2 is FQGTGA. CDR3 length: 12 amino acids. As DNA, the CDR3 is TGTGCCAGCAGCTTAAGCAAGCGTGAGCAGTTCTTC. Amino acids: CASSLSKREQFF.

The chain is built from TRBV10-1 and TRBJ2-5, with 7 bases matching TRBD2. In germline, CDR1 is WNHNN, CDR2 SYGVQD (reference sequence). The CDR3 has 16 residues. The J segment lost 1 base and the V segment lost 8 bases, leaving 13 bases of the junction unmatched. CDR3 in DNA: TGCGCCAGCCAGATGTCGGGAGGAGGCCTCCAAGAGACCCAGTACTTC. Its translation: CASQMSGGGLQETQYF.

The chain recombines TRBV6-1 with TRBJ1-1; 9 positions match TRBD1. V lost 6 bases and J lost 6; bases outside the gene matches: 8. Germline lookup yields CDR1 MNHNS and CDR2 SASEGT. CDR3 length equals 14 residues. CDR3 region: CASSLGQGFSEAFF. CDR3 sequence (DNA): TGTGCCAGCAGCCTCGGACAGGGGTTTTCTGAAGCTTTCTTT.

V gene TRBV27 combines with J gene TRBJ1-1; D is uncertain. The CDR3 runs 14 residues. Germline CDR1 is MNHEY and CDR2 is SMNVEV (reference sequence). V lost 2 bases and J lost 0, with 7 bases in between. The CDR3 loop is CASSLQIMNTEAFF. The CDR3, as DNA: TGTGCCAGCAGTTTACAGATTATGAACACTGAAGCTTTCTTT.

V gene TRBV6-1 combines with J gene TRBJ1-1, with 7 bases matching TRBD1. V gave up 10 bases and J gave up 1 base; unmatched junction bases: 6. CDR1 is MNHNS, CDR2 SASEGT, per germline. The CDR3 is 13 amino acids. Written as DNA, the CDR3 is TGTGCCACTCCGACAGGGTGGAACACTGAAGCTTTCTTT. Protein sequence: CATPTGWNTEAFF.

The V and J genes are TRBV5-4 and TRBJ2-1; 11 bases are shared with TRBD2. The V gene's germline CDR1 is SGHNT and CDR2 YYREEE (reference sequence). Trimming removed 4 bases from V and 6 bases from J; junction bases left unmatched: 3. The CDR3 is 14 residues long. The DNA for the CDR3 is TGTGCCAGCAGCACGGGACTAGCGGTCAATGAGCAGTTCTTC. Protein sequence: CASSTGLAVNEQFF.

The V gene is TRBV4-1, the J gene TRBJ2-5, with 10 bases aligning to TRBD2. Germline V CDR1 and CDR2: MGHRA, YSYEKL. The CDR3 length is 17 residues. With 4 bases clipped from V and 2 bases from J, the junction kept 10 bases outside the gene matches. CDR3 loop: CASSLYGLAGEQETQYF. CDR3 in DNA: TGCGCCAGCAGCCTTTATGGGCTAGCGGGGGAACAAGAGACCCAGTACTTC.

This chain links TRBV29-1 with TRBJ2-1; D is unresolved. The germline V gene has CDR1 SQVTM and CDR2 ANQGSEA. The length of the CDR3 is 13 residues. Trimming removed 0 bases from V and 5 bases from J, with 8 bases in between. The CDR3 DNA reads TGCAGCGTTGAAGATGCGGAGAACAATGAGCAGTTCTTC. Encoded protein: CSVEDAENNEQFF.

The CDR3 sequence is CASSDLGQGGGYGYTF. The CDR3 DNA follows: TGTGCCAGCAGCGACCTGGGACAGGGTGGAGGCTATGGCTACACCTTC. The chain combines TRBV5-8 with TRBJ1-2, with 9 positions matching TRBD1. The CDR3 is made up of 16 amino acids. After removal of 4 bases from V and 4 bases from J, the junction contained 11 bases not matched to a gene. Per germline, CDR1 SGHTS and CDR2 YDEGEE.

This sequence joins TRBV4-1 and TRBJ2-1; the D is unclear. The germline V and J ends were trimmed by 0 bases and 2 bases, with 11 bases remaining between them. This CDR3 region has 16 residues. CDR1 is MGHRA, CDR2 YSYEKL, per germline. The CDR3: CASSQEDPSAYNEQFF. DNA for the CDR3: TGCGCCAGCAGCCAAGAAGACCCCTCTGCCTACAATGAGCAGTTCTTC.

This chain's CDR3 is CASTPTPGVNGYTF. The CDR3 DNA follows: TGTGCCAGTACCCCGACCCCCGGGGTTAATGGCTACACCTTC. The chain recombines TRBV19 with TRBJ1-2; D not resolved. There are 14 residues in the CDR3. The germline V and J ends were trimmed by 7 bases and 6 bases, with 18 bases remaining between them. Germline V lookup: CDR1 LNHDA, CDR2 SQIVND (reference sequence).

This chain joins TRBV4-1 and TRBJ2-5; 11 bases agree with TRBD1. This CDR3 region has 16 residues. Unmatched junction bases numbered 8, after V lost 3 bases and J lost 5 bases. The germline V gene has CDR1 MGHRA and CDR2 YSYEKL. CDR3 nucleotides: TGCGCCAGCAGCCACCCCGGACAGGGGGCGAGGGAGACCCAGTACTTC. This sequence encodes CASSHPGQGARETQYF.

The chain has TRBV29-1 and TRBJ2-1, with TRBD2 matching 11 bases. V lost 0 bases and J lost 8; bases outside the gene matches: 18. This CDR3 spans 19 amino acids. The germline gives CDR1 SQVTM, CDR2 ANQGSEA. In nucleotides, the CDR3 is TGCAGCGTTGAAGAATCTGATAGGGTAGCGGGAGGGTTGGGGGATGAGCAGTTCTTC. This codes for CSVEESDRVAGGLGDEQFF.

The rearrangement links TRBV9 to TRBJ2-3, with 7 bases lining up with TRBD1. This CDR3 region has 14 residues. V trimming: 0 bases; J trimming: 7 bases; junction bases outside the gene matches: 5. The germline V gene encodes CDR1 SGDLS and CDR2 YYNGEE. The CDR3 sequence: CASSVGRGLNTQYF. CDR3 sequence (DNA): TGTGCCAGCAGCGTAGGTAGGGGGCTGAATACGCAGTATTTT.

The J gene is TRBJ1-4, the V gene TRBV29-1; possible D gene TRBD1, 5 bases. Germline CDR1 and CDR2: SQVTM and ANQGSEA. The CDR3 covers 11 residues. The V gene lost 3 bases and the J gene lost 6 bases, with 5 bases spanning the gap. The CDR3: CSVDRDEKLFF. In DNA form, the CDR3 reads TGCAGCGTTGACAGGGATGAAAAACTGTTTTTT.

CDR3 region: CASSQENRGNTEAFF. Written as DNA, the CDR3 is TGCGCCAGCAGCCAAGAAAACAGGGGAAACACTGAAGCTTTCTTT. The V and J genes are TRBV4-1 and TRBJ1-1, with 7 positions matching TRBD1. Germline V gene sequence: CDR1 MGHRA, CDR2 YSYEKL. The CDR3 has 15 amino acids. Germline trimming cut 0 bases from V and 2 bases from J; bases unmatched to any gene: 3.

The chain uses TRBV6-5 and TRBJ2-3; D is perhaps TRBD1 (5 bases). Germline loops: CDR1 MNHEY, CDR2 SVGAGI. Trimming took 2 bases from V and 1 from J, leaving 7 bases between them. There are 14 residues in the CDR3. The CDR3 DNA reads TGTGCCAGCAGTTACGGCAGGGGCACAGATACGCAGTATTTT. Amino acid sequence: CASSYGRGTDTQYF.

The chain couples TRBV27 to TRBJ1-2; 9 bases are shared with TRBD1. Losses at the gene ends were 9 bases for V and 8 bases for J; bases not matched to a gene: 4. Germline lookup yields CDR1 MNHEY and CDR2 SMNVEV (reference sequence). This CDR3 comprises 11 residues. The CDR3 DNA reads TGTGCCAGGGGACAGGGTAAGGGCTACACCTTC. Translated, it gives CARGQGKGYTF.

Only one count was recorded for this clone. The chain employs TRBV6-5 and TRBJ2-1; 7 bases map to TRBD1. Germline CDR1 reads MNHEY; CDR2 reads SVGAGI. CDR3 size: 14 residues. The ends lost 4 bases at V and 8 bases at J; junction bases unmatched: 8. CDR3 in amino acids: CASSLGGGFDEQFF. The CDR3 nucleotides read TGTGCCAGCAGTTTAGGGGGCGGGTTCGATGAGCAGTTCTTC.

V gene TRBV27 combines with J gene TRBJ2-5, with 9 bases that match TRBD2. J was trimmed by 3 bases and V by 6 bases; bases with no gene match: 2. In germline, CDR1 is MNHEY, CDR2 SMNVEV (reference sequence). This CDR3 is built from 13 residues. CDR3 nucleotide sequence: TGTGCCAGCAGACGACTAGCGGAAGAGACCCAGTACTTC. Residues: CASRRLAEETQYF.

This clone came up once. The chain joins TRBV7-9 to TRBJ2-7; possible D gene TRBD1, 5 bases. With 3 bases removed from V and 3 bases from J, the gap between germline ends came to 9 bases. The CDR3 length is 13 residues. The V gene's germline CDR1 is SEHNR and CDR2 FQNEAQ (reference sequence). This CDR3 reads CASSFGRDYEQYF. In nucleotides, the CDR3 is TGTGCCAGCAGCTTTGGCAGGGACTACGAGCAGTACTTC. Using reference TRBV7-9 and TRBJ2-7 for the parts outside the CDR3, the full variable domain is DTGVSQNPRHKITKRGQNVTFRCDPISEHNRLYWYRQTLGQGPEFLTYFQNEAQLEKSRLLSDRFSAERPKGSFSTLEIQRTEQGDSAMYLCASSFGRDYEQYFGPGTRLTVT.

This chain connects TRBV4-2 to TRBJ2-1, with 12 bases lining up with TRBD2. J was trimmed by 8 bases and V by 4 bases; bases with no gene match: 9. CDR3 length: 16 amino acids. Germline V lookup: CDR1 LGHNA, CDR2 YNFKEQ. CDR3 residues: CASSLKGTSGLDEQFF. The DNA for the CDR3 is TGTGCCAGCAGCCTAAAAGGGACTAGCGGGCTGGATGAGCAGTTCTTC.

The chain employs TRBV7-2 and TRBJ1-2; no clear D gene. Germline assignment: CDR1 SGHTA and CDR2 FQGNSA. The CDR3 is 13 residues long. V lost 0 bases and J lost 2, with 4 bases in between. CDR3: CASSLARNYGYTF. CDR3 coding DNA: TGTGCCAGCAGCTTAGCAAGGAACTATGGCTACACCTTC.

This chain connects TRBV10-3 to TRBJ2-7; TRBD2 aligns across 10 bases. The V gene end was trimmed by 6 bases and the J gene end by 3 bases; junction bases not matched to a gene: 8. The CDR3 consists of 15 residues. Germline-derived CDR1 and CDR2 are ENHRY and SYGVKD. The CDR3 region is CAIRPTSGKSYEQYF. DNA of the CDR3: TGTGCCATCAGGCCTACTAGCGGGAAGAGCTACGAGCAGTACTTC.

The J gene is TRBJ2-1, the V gene TRBV29-1; D is uncertain. Germline V CDR1 and CDR2: SQVTM, ANQGSEA. The V end was cut by 6 bases, the J end by 0 bases, with 6 bases between. The length of the CDR3 is 12 residues. The CDR3 DNA is TGCAGCGTCATACCCTCCTACAATGAGCAGTTCTTC. It yields the protein CSVIPSYNEQFF.

The chain is built from TRBV29-1 and TRBJ1-1, with TRBD1 matching over 7 bases. After removal of 5 bases from V and 1 base from J, the junction contained 7 bases not matched to a gene. The CDR3 is 14 residues long. In germline, CDR1 is SQVTM, CDR2 ANQGSEA. The CDR3 is CSVMDRSGNTEAFF. The DNA for the CDR3 is TGCAGCGTTATGGACAGGTCAGGGAACACTGAAGCTTTCTTT.

This clone has more than one count but fewer than ten. The V gene is TRBV19, the J gene TRBJ2-2, with 7 bases identical to TRBD2. Losses at the gene ends were 6 bases for V and 5 bases for J; bases not matched to a gene: 3. This CDR3 has 13 residues. The germline CDR1 and CDR2 sequences are LNHDA and SQIVND (reference sequence). The CDR3 nucleotides are TGTGCCAGTAGGTACGGGGGGACCGGGGAGCTGTTTTTT. It yields the protein CASRYGGTGELFF. Supplemented by reference TRBV19 and TRBJ2-2, the full variable domain reads DGGITQSPKYLFRKEGQNVTLSCEQNLNHDAMYWYRQDPGQGLRLIYYSQIVNDFQKGDIAEGYSVSREKKESFPLTVTSAQKNPTAFYLCASRYGGTGELFFGEGSRLTVL.

Points on this clone: This sample also contains other DNA sequences that code for the same CDR3. The gene calls are TRBV19 and TRBJ2-7; D possibly corresponds to TRBD1 (6 bases). The CDR3 contains 14 residues. CDR1 and CDR2 from the germline V gene are LNHDA and SQIVND (reference sequence). The V end lost 1 base, the J end lost 2 bases, and 9 bases lay between the germline ends. This chain's CDR3 is CASSIATGTYEQYF. In DNA, the CDR3 is TGTGCCAGTAGTATAGCGACAGGAACCTACGAGCAGTACTTC.